The 16 T cell receptor beta chains presented below share a single source sample, sequenced in a study of T cell repertoires in cytomegalovirus infection. MiXCR was run by TCRdb on the reads, yielding one entry per CDR3 protein. The repertoire holds a few hundred thousand distinct CDR3 sequences, roughly 22% seen once, with around a sixth in the top ten. The sequencing sample was made of CD8+ T cells from PBMCs. Source of these receptors: a human donor in good health (CMV status not recorded). Some clones in this sample may be carry-over from other donors' samples.

The chain recombines TRBV14 with TRBJ1-2; D is unresolved. Trimming left V 0 bases short and J 8 bases short, with 10 bases between. This CDR3 comprises 13 residues. Germline loops: CDR1 SGHDN, CDR2 FVKESK. As DNA, the CDR3 is TGTGCCAGCAGCCAAGATCCTGCCGTCGGCTACACCTTC. This encodes CASSQDPAVGYTF.

This clonotype was recorded many times. The chain uses TRBV7-2 and TRBJ2-7, with D tentatively TRBD2 (7 bases). V lost 0 bases, J lost 7 bases, and 13 bases lay in between. Germline loops: CDR1 SGHTA, CDR2 FQGNSA. CDR3 length: 14 residues. CDR3 sequence reads: CASSLAAGAREQYF. DNA of the CDR3: TGTGCCAGCAGCTTAGCTGCGGGGGCCCGAGAGCAGTACTTC.

This clonotype was recorded many times. This chain connects TRBV7-9 to TRBJ2-1; perhaps TRBD2 as D (5 bases). The V end lost 4 bases, the J end lost 7 bases, and 17 bases lay between the germline ends. In germline, CDR1 is SEHNR, CDR2 FQNEAQ (reference sequence). The CDR3 runs 15 residues. The CDR3 reads CASSSERDSGNEQFF. For the CDR3, the DNA is TGTGCCAGCAGCTCAGAGAGGGATTCGGGGAATGAGCAGTTCTTC. The full variable domain, its missing parts supplied by reference TRBV7-9 and TRBJ2-1, is DTGVSQNPRHKITKRGQNVTFRCDPISEHNRLYWYRQTLGQGPEFLTYFQNEAQLEKSRLLSDRFSAERPKGSFSTLEIQRTEQGDSAMYLCASSSERDSGNEQFFGPGTRLTVL.

Details on this clonotype: An end of the junction does not agree with germline; a read error may underlie this. The rearrangement uses TRBV10-2 and TRBJ2-5; D may match TRBD1 or TRBD2 (6 bases each). Per the germline V gene, CDR1 is WSHSY and CDR2 is SAAADI. The CDR3 covers 12 residues. In nucleotides, the CDR3 is TGCGCCAGCCATAGGGGGGCAGAGACCCAATACTTC. Its protein product is CASHRGAETQYF.

The sample holds a few counts of this clonotype. This rearrangement joins TRBV4-1 to TRBJ1-2; no clear D gene. The CDR3 is 13 residues long. Trimming removed 4 bases at V and 5 bases at J, with 11 bases between. In germline, CDR1 is MGHRA, CDR2 YSYEKL. As DNA, the CDR3 is TGCGCCAGCAGCCCCGGGCGGATATATGGCTACACCTTC. This codes for CASSPGRIYGYTF.

The V call is TRBV6-8, the J call TRBJ2-2; the match to TRBD2 covers 11 bases. This CDR3 has 15 residues. The germline gives CDR1 MNHGY, CDR2 SAAAGT. Trimming took 11 bases from V and 1 from J; bases not matched to a gene: 6. In DNA, the CDR3 is TGTGCCGGCAAGCTAGCGGGGGGGAACACCGGGGAGCTGTTTTTT. Translated, it gives CAGKLAGGNTGELFF.

This clonotype was found a few times. The chain joins TRBV13 to TRBJ1-2; TRBD1 agrees at 10 bases. The germline gives CDR1 PRHDT, CDR2 FYEKMQ (reference sequence). There are 17 residues in the CDR3. Unmatched junction bases numbered 13, after V lost 4 bases and J lost 5 bases. The CDR3, as DNA: TGTGCCAGCAGCTCACCGGGACAGGGGAACGGGGTGTATGGCTACACCTTC. The encoded protein is CASSSPGQGNGVYGYTF.

This clonotype was counted a few times. The CDR3 loop is CASSDSGAGVNEQFF. CDR3 sequence (DNA): TGTGCCAGTAGTGATAGCGGGGCAGGGGTAAATGAGCAGTTCTTC. The V call is TRBV19, the J call TRBJ2-1; TRBD2 aligns across 8 bases. The V segment lost 5 bases and the J segment 7 bases; nucleotides outside the gene matches: 10. Germline CDR1 is LNHDA and CDR2 is SQIVND (reference sequence). The CDR3 covers 15 residues.

This clonotype occurred a few times. The chain is built from TRBV27 and TRBJ1-1; D remains unclear. V was shortened by 2 bases and J by 6 bases, with 10 bases between the two germline ends. Germline V gene data show CDR1 as MNHEY and CDR2 as SMNVEV (reference sequence). CDR3 length: 13 residues. In DNA form, the CDR3 reads TGTGCCAGCAGTTTAAGCCAGGCGGCTGAAGCTTTCTTT. It specifies CASSLSQAAEAFF.

V gene TRBV27 combines with J gene TRBJ2-1, with 7 bases identical to TRBD2. CDR1 and CDR2 from the germline V gene are MNHEY and SMNVEV (reference sequence). The CDR3 has 17 residues. J was trimmed by 0 bases and V by 6 bases; bases with no gene match: 11. DNA for the CDR3: TGTGCCAGCAGCCGGGCCAGCGGGGCCCTCTCCTACAATGAGCAGTTCTTC. This gives the protein CASSRASGALSYNEQFF.

This clonotype was recorded at least ten times. V usage is TRBV19 and J usage is TRBJ2-1, with D perhaps matching TRBD1 (5 bases). Germline V gene data show CDR1 as LNHDA and CDR2 as SQIVND (reference sequence). This CDR3 has 16 residues. Deletions cut 0 bases from V and 0 bases from J, with 9 bases between. CDR3 residues: CASSIDGASSYNEQFF. In nucleotides, the CDR3 is TGTGCCAGTAGTATAGATGGGGCAAGCTCCTACAATGAGCAGTTCTTC. The variable domain in full, with the rest retrieved from reference TRBV19 and TRBJ2-1, is DGGITQSPKYLFRKEGQNVTLSCEQNLNHDAMYWYRQDPGQGLRLIYYSQIVNDFQKGDIAEGYSVSREKKESFPLTVTSAQKNPTAFYLCASSIDGASSYNEQFFGPGTRLTVL.

This clonotype is labeled medium-sized (0.01 to 0.1%). This sequence joins TRBV28 and TRBJ2-3, with 7 bases identical to TRBD1. The ends lost 6 bases at V and 4 bases at J; junction bases unmatched: 1. This CDR3 spans 12 amino acids. The V gene's germline CDR1 is MDHEN and CDR2 SYDVKM. The CDR3 is CASRDRADTQYF. The CDR3 nucleotides read TGTGCCAGCAGAGACAGGGCAGATACGCAGTATTTT.

The chain couples TRBV7-9 to TRBJ2-5; 8 bases agree with TRBD1. V trimming: 5 bases; J trimming: 4 bases; junction bases outside the gene matches: 9. The CDR3 extends over 15 amino acids. Germline CDR1 and CDR2: SEHNR and FQNEAQ (reference sequence). CDR3 amino acids: CASSPRTGTRETQYF. The DNA of the CDR3 is TGTGCCAGCAGCCCGAGGACAGGGACCAGAGAGACCCAGTACTTC.

This clonotype was counted between two and nine times. The CDR3 DNA follows: TGCAGCGTCTCGACAGGGGGCGACGAGCAGTACTTC. It yields the protein CSVSTGGDEQYF. The rearrangement links TRBV29-1 to TRBJ2-7, with TRBD1 matching 10 bases. With V trimmed by 6 bases and J by 5 bases, 4 bases remained unmatched. Germline CDR1 and CDR2: SQVTM and ANQGSEA. The CDR3 covers 12 residues.

V is TRBV10-2 and J is TRBJ2-3; D is perhaps TRBD1 (5 bases). The germline V gene has CDR1 WSHSY and CDR2 SAAADI. This CDR3 has 15 amino acids. Between the trimmed V and J ends, which lost 6 bases and 2 bases, there was a span of 15 bases. The CDR3 loop is CASSRNRQPTDTQYF. CDR3 in DNA: TGCGCCAGCAGCCGGAACAGACAGCCCACAGATACGCAGTATTTT.

This clonotype was found a few times. V is TRBV28 and J is TRBJ1-1; D gene unclear. In germline, CDR1 is MDHEN, CDR2 SYDVKM. The CDR3 sequence is 13 residues long. The germline V and J ends were trimmed by 5 bases and 1 base, with 8 bases remaining between them. Here the CDR3 reads CASSPIKNTEAFF. For the CDR3, the DNA is TGTGCCAGCAGTCCTATCAAGAACACTGAAGCTTTCTTT. The full variable domain, its missing parts supplied by reference TRBV28 and TRBJ1-1, is DVKVTQSSRYLVKRTGEKVFLECVQDMDHENMFWYRQDPGLGLRLIYFSYDVKMKEKGDIPEGYSVSREKKERFSLILESASTNQTSMYLCASSPIKNTEAFFGQGTRLTVV.